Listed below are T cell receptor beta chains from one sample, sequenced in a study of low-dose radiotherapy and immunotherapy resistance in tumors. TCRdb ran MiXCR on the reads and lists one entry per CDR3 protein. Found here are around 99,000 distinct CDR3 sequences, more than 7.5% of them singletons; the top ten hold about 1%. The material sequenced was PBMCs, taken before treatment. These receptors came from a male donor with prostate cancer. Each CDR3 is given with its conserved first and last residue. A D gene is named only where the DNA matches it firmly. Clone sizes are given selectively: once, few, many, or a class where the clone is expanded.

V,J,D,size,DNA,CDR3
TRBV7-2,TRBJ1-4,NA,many,TGTGCCAGCAGCTTAGGGTTTGCAACTAATGAAAAACTGTTTTTT,CASSLGFATNEKLFF
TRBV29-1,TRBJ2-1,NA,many,TGCAGTGAGATGACAGGATCCTACAATGAGCAGTTCTTC,CSEMTGSYNEQFF
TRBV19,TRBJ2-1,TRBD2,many,TGTGCCAGTAGTATGGGGTTTATCGGGAGGGTAAACAATGAGCAGTTCTTC,CASSMGFIGRVNNEQFF
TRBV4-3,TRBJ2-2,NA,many,TGCGCCAGCAGCCAAGAATTAGGGGAAAACGGGGAGCTGTTTTTT,CASSQELGENGELFF
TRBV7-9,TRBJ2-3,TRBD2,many,TGTGCTATAGGACTAGCGGGAAAAGCAGATACGCAGTATTTT,CAIGLAGKADTQYF
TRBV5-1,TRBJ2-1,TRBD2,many,TGCGCCAGCACGACTAGCGGGAGCTCCTACAATGAGCAGTTCTTC,CASTTSGSSYNEQFF
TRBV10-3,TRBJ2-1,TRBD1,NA,TGTGCCATCAGTGAGCCCGGGACAGGGTCGGGCAATGAGCAGTTCTTC,CAISEPGTGSGNEQFF
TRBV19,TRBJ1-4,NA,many,TGTGCCAGTAGTATCCAGGGTACTAATGAAAAACTGTTTTTT,CASSIQGTNEKLFF
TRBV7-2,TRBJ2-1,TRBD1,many,TGTGCCAGCAGCTTAAAGGGGACAGGGGGTCGGAATGAGCAGTTCTTC,CASSLKGTGGRNEQFF
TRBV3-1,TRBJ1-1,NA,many,TGTGCCAGCAGCCCAAGCGACAGATTGAACACTGAAGCTTTCTTT,CASSPSDRLNTEAFF
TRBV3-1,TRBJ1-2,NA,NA,TGTGCCAGCAGCTACAGGGCCGCCAACTATGGCTACACCTTC,CASSYRAANYGYTF
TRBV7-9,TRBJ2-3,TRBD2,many,TGTGCCAGCAGCTTTAGTCTACTAGCGGGAGTGGCGAGCACAGATACGCAGTATTTT,CASSFSLLAGVASTDTQYF
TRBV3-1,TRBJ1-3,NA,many,TGTGCCAGCAGCATCGGGACACTCTCAGGAAACACCATATATTTT,CASSIGTLSGNTIYF
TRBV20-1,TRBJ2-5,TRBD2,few,TGCAGTGCCGGTGCCGGGACTAGCGTGCAAGAGACCCAGTACTTC,CSAGAGTSVQETQYF
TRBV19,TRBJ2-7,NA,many,TGTGCCAGTAGTTCCGGAGACGAGCAGTACTTC,CASSSGDEQYF
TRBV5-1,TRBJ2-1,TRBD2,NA,TGCGCCAGCAGCTCCGGGACTAGGAACAATGAGCAGTTCTTC,CASSSGTRNNEQFF